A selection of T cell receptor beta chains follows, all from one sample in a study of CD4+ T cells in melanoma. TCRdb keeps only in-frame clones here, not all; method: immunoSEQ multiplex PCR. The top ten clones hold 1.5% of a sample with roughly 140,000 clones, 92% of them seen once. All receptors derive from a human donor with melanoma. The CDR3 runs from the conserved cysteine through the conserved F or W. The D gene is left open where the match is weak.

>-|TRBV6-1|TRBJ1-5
CASSGGGNQPQHF
TGTGCCAGCAGTGGGGGCGGGAATCAGCCCCAGCATTTT
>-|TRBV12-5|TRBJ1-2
CASQGFSGYTF
TGTGCTAGTCAGGGGTTCAGCGGCTACACCTTC
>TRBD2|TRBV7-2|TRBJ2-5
CASSLVASGGGETQYF
TGTGCCAGCAGCTTAGTCGCTAGCGGGGGGGGAGAGACCCAGTACTTC
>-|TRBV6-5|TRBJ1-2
CASSRAPQKSYGYTF
TGTGCCAGCAGTAGGGCACCACAGAAGTCCTATGGCTACACCTTC
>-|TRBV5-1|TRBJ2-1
CASSWTTSYNEQFF
TGCGCCAGCAGCTGGACTACCTCCTACAATGAGCAGTTCTTC
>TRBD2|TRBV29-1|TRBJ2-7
CSVEKSSGAYEQYF
TGCAGCGTTGAAAAGTCTAGCGGGGCCTACGAGCAGTACTTC
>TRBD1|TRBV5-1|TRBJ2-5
CASSQMLTGVETQYF
TGCGCCAGCAGCCAAATGTTAACAGGGGTAGAGACCCAGTACTTC
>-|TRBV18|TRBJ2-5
CASSPGVETQYF
TGTGCCAGCTCCCCTGGAGTGGAGACCCAGTACTTC
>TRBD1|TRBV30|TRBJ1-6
CAWSAGTGGNSPLHF
TGTGCCTGGAGTGCGGGGACAGGAGGGAATTCACCCCTCCACTTT
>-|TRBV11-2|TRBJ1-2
CASSFMDKGNYGYTF
TGTGCCAGCAGCTTCATGGACAAGGGGAACTATGGCTACACCTTC
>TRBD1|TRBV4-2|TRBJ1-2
CASSPAGQGNYGYTF
TGTGCCAGCAGCCCCGCGGGACAGGGAAACTATGGCTACACCTTC
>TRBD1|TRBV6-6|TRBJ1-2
CASRKDRDSYGYTF
TGTGCCAGCAGGAAAGATAGGGACAGCTATGGCTACACCTTC
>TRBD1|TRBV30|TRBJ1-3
CAWARGLQNTIYF
TGTGCCTGGGCCAGGGGGCTGCAGAACACCATATATTTT
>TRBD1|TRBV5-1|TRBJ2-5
CASSSGQGLQETQYF
TGCGCCAGCAGCTCGGGACAGGGACTACAAGAGACCCAGTACTTC
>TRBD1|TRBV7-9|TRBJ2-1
CASSTTGLAYNEQFF
TGTGCCAGCAGCACGACAGGGTTGGCCTACAATGAGCAGTTCTTC
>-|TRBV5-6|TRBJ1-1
CASSLWGTRNTEAFF
TGTGCCAGCAGCCTATGGGGGACACGGAACACTGAAGCTTTCTTT
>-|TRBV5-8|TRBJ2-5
CASSLDRGRGTQYF
TGTGCCAGCAGCTTGGATAGGGGCAGGGGGACCCAGTACTTC